These T cell receptor beta chains were read from a single sample in a study of blood T cells in healthy people across ages. A single record per CDR3 protein comes from TCRdb applying MiXCR to the 5' RACE reads. The sample records over a million distinct CDR3 sequences, 20% to 25% being singletons. This sample was shared with a second study, whose subject was T cells of mothers and their children.

Sequenced: blood. The receptors shown here come from a girl aged 2 to 10 in good health. Both conserved end residues are part of each CDR3. The D gene is left open where the match is weak. Clone size is given for some rows only: seen once, a few or many times, or a class if the clone is expanded.

abundance: -; j_gene: TRBJ2-1; v_gene: TRBV28; d_gene: TRBD2; CDR3nt: TGTGCCAGCAAGGCGGAGCGGGAGCCTTGGAATGAGCAGTTCTTC; CDR3aa: CASKAEREPWNEQFF
abundance: -; j_gene: TRBJ2-1; v_gene: TRBV7-9; d_gene: TRBD2; CDR3nt: TGTGCCAGCAGCATAGGGGCTAGCGGGAGCTCCTACAATGAGCAGTTCTTC; CDR3aa: CASSIGASGSSYNEQFF
abundance: -; j_gene: TRBJ1-1; v_gene: TRBV28; d_gene: -; CDR3nt: TGTGCCAGCAGTTTCTCCCTCTACTCTGAAGCTTTCTTT; CDR3aa: CASSFSLYSEAFF
abundance: few; j_gene: TRBJ2-5; v_gene: TRBV11-2; d_gene: -; CDR3nt: TGTGCCAGTAGCTTAATATTTGGGGGCGGGGAGACCCAGTACTTC; CDR3aa: CASSLIFGGGETQYF
abundance: -; j_gene: TRBJ2-7; v_gene: TRBV29-1; d_gene: -; CDR3nt: TGCAGCGTGAAACCGGGACAAAGCTACGAGCAGTACTTC; CDR3aa: CSVKPGQSYEQYF
abundance: -; j_gene: TRBJ1-4; v_gene: TRBV27; d_gene: -; CDR3nt: TGTGCCAGCAGTCCACTATTCGACGGACTAAATAATGAAAAACTGTTTTTT; CDR3aa: CASSPLFDGLNNEKLFF
abundance: -; j_gene: TRBJ1-2; v_gene: TRBV6-5; d_gene: -; CDR3nt: TGTGCCAGCAGTTACTCTCATTTTCCGAACTATGGCTACACCTTC; CDR3aa: CASSYSHFPNYGYTF
abundance: -; j_gene: TRBJ2-3; v_gene: TRBV4-2; d_gene: -; CDR3nt: TGTGCCAGCAGCCGCACGGTCGTCACAGATACGCAGTATTTT; CDR3aa: CASSRTVVTDTQYF
abundance: few; j_gene: TRBJ1-2; v_gene: TRBV20-1; d_gene: -; CDR3nt: TGCAGTGCTAGAAACACAGGGTTCGGCTACACCTTC; CDR3aa: CSARNTGFGYTF
abundance: -; j_gene: TRBJ2-1; v_gene: TRBV6-6; d_gene: TRBD2; CDR3nt: TGTGCCAGCAGCCCGAGGACTAGCGGAAAAAATGAGCAGTTCTTC; CDR3aa: CASSPRTSGKNEQFF
abundance: few; j_gene: TRBJ2-7; v_gene: TRBV6-1; d_gene: -; CDR3nt: TGTGCCAGCAGTGAAGGGGGGATACCGTCCTACGAGCAGTACTTC; CDR3aa: CASSEGGIPSYEQYF
abundance: -; j_gene: TRBJ2-5; v_gene: TRBV4-1; d_gene: -; CDR3nt: TGCGCCAGCAGCCAACCGACCCAGGGGTACAAGCAGTACTTC; CDR3aa: CASSQPTQGYKQYF
abundance: -; j_gene: TRBJ2-7; v_gene: TRBV20-1; d_gene: TRBD1; CDR3nt: TGCAGTGCTAGAGATGGGACAGGGGGCATCTACGAGCAGTACTTC; CDR3aa: CSARDGTGGIYEQYF
abundance: -; j_gene: TRBJ1-1; v_gene: TRBV12-3/TRBV12-4; d_gene: -; CDR3nt: TGTGCCAGCGACGGACTGGGTAAAGCTTTCTTT; CDR3aa: CASDGLGKAFF
abundance: many; j_gene: TRBJ2-1; v_gene: TRBV28; d_gene: -; CDR3nt: TGTGCCAGCAGCTTAATCAATGAGCAGTTCTTC; CDR3aa: CASSLINEQFF
abundance: -; j_gene: TRBJ2-4; v_gene: TRBV14; d_gene: -; CDR3nt: TGTGCCAGCAGCCGTCTAGGGACGGCCGAGATTCAGTACTTC; CDR3aa: CASSRLGTAEIQYF
abundance: few; j_gene: TRBJ2-5; v_gene: TRBV10-3; d_gene: -; CDR3nt: TGTGCCATCAGTGAAGTAATCGAAGAGACCCAGTACTTC; CDR3aa: CAISEVIEETQYF
abundance: few; j_gene: TRBJ2-1; v_gene: TRBV5-6; d_gene: -; CDR3nt: TGTGCCAGCAGCTTGGAGTTGGCATCGAACTCCTACAATGAGCAGTTCTTC; CDR3aa: CASSLELASNSYNEQFF
abundance: -; j_gene: TRBJ2-1; v_gene: TRBV20-1; d_gene: -; CDR3nt: TGCAGTGCTGGGGAGGGGGGGCCTTTTGATGAGCAGTTCTTC; CDR3aa: CSAGEGGPFDEQFF
abundance: few; j_gene: TRBJ2-5; v_gene: TRBV10-3; d_gene: TRBD1; CDR3nt: TGTGCCATCGGGGACAGGCAAGAGACCCAGTACTTC; CDR3aa: CAIGDRQETQYF
abundance: -; j_gene: TRBJ2-3; v_gene: TRBV27; d_gene: -; CDR3nt: TGTGCCAGCAGTTTACGGCTACCTCCTACAGATACGCAGTATTTT; CDR3aa: CASSLRLPPTDTQYF
abundance: few; j_gene: TRBJ2-3; v_gene: TRBV7-8; d_gene: -; CDR3nt: TGTGCCAGCAGCCGCGCAACAGGCACAGATACGCAGTATTTT; CDR3aa: CASSRATGTDTQYF
abundance: few; j_gene: TRBJ1-2; v_gene: TRBV7-2; d_gene: -; CDR3nt: TGTGCCAGCAGCTTAGGGATGGAAGGGAATGGCTACACCTTC; CDR3aa: CASSLGMEGNGYTF
abundance: -; j_gene: TRBJ2-1; v_gene: TRBV10-3; d_gene: -; CDR3nt: TGTGCCATCAGTGACTACTCCTACAATGAGCAGTTCTTC; CDR3aa: CAISDYSYNEQFF
abundance: few; j_gene: TRBJ1-4; v_gene: TRBV2; d_gene: -; CDR3nt: TGTGCCGGGGGCCCGGAGGGGGAAAAACTGTTTTTT; CDR3aa: CAGGPEGEKLFF
abundance: few; j_gene: TRBJ2-7; v_gene: TRBV4-1; d_gene: -; CDR3nt: TGCGCCAGCAGCCAAGATTCCATCGAGCAGTACTTC; CDR3aa: CASSQDSIEQYF
abundance: -; j_gene: TRBJ1-6; v_gene: TRBV12-3/TRBV12-4; d_gene: TRBD1; CDR3nt: TGTGCCAGCAGCACAGGGGGCTCAGCGCGATCACCCCTCCACTTT; CDR3aa: CASSTGGSARSPLHF